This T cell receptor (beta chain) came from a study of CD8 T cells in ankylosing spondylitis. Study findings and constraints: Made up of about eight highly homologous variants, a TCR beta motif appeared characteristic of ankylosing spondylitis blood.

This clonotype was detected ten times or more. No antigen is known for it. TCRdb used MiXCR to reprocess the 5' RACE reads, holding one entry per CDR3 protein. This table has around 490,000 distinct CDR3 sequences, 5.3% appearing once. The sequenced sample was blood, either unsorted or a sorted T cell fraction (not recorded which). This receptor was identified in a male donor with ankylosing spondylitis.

The CDR3 DNA is TGCAGCGCTACGGGGGGCATAAACATTCAGTACTTC. Residues: CSATGGINIQYF. The rearrangement joins TRBV29-1 to TRBJ2-4, with D perhaps matching TRBD2 (7 bases). Germline CDR1 reads SQVTM; CDR2 reads ANQGSEA. This CDR3 is 12 amino acids long. The V end was cut by 7 bases, the J end by 6 bases, with 13 bases between.